This entry lists 14 T cell receptor beta chains sequenced from one sample in a study of blood T cell repertoires in COVID-19. Data came from immunoSEQ multiplex PCR; TCRdb stores just in-frame clones and leaves some out. The sample has 130,000 to 150,000 clones, 84% seen once; the top ten hold 5% to 6%. The sequenced sample consisted of PBMCs or T cells enriched from blood (not recorded which). These receptors were obtained from a man aged 35 to 55 with acute COVID-19.

This clone was recorded once. The identical CDR3 is also encoded by other nucleotide sequences in the sample. This chain connects TRBV18 to TRBJ1-1; possibly TRBD1 for D (6 bases). The length of the CDR3 is 14 residues. The V end lost 3 bases, the J end lost 0 bases, and 8 bases lay between the germline ends. Germline V gene lookup returns CDR1 KGHSH and CDR2 LQKENI. The CDR3 here is CASSPGQLNTEAFF. The DNA for the CDR3 is TGTGCCAGCTCACCTGGACAGCTGAACACTGAAGCTTTCTTT.

The rearrangement uses TRBV3-1 (or the pseudogene TRBV3-2) and TRBJ2-3; 7 bases fit TRBD1. This CDR3 spans 16 amino acids. V trimming: 3 bases; J trimming: 2 bases; junction bases outside the gene matches: 8. Per the germline V gene, CDR1 is LGHDT and CDR2 is YNNKEL (reference sequence). The CDR3 sequence is CASSQGRDSHTDTQYF. As DNA, the CDR3 is TGTGCCAGCAGCCAGGGACGGGACAGTCACACAGATACGCAGTATTTT.

This clone showed up just a few times. This chain connects TRBV6-5 to TRBJ1-2; 8 nucleotides agree with TRBD1. The CDR3 is 14 residues long. Germline V lookup: CDR1 MNHEY, CDR2 SVGAGI. Unmatched junction bases numbered 4, after V lost 5 bases and J lost 2 bases. The CDR3 is CASSLGTGNYGYTF. The CDR3 coding sequence is TGTGCCAGCAGTCTCGGGACAGGCAACTATGGCTACACCTTC.

This chain joins TRBV15 and TRBJ1-3, with D possibly matching TRBD1 (5 bases). The CDR3 sequence is 12 residues long. Germline V gene data show CDR1 as LNHNV and CDR2 as YYDKDF (reference sequence). The V end lost 3 bases, the J end lost 5 bases, and 5 bases lay between the germline ends. The CDR3 protein is CATSRDRNTIYF. CDR3 DNA sequence: TGTGCCACCAGCAGGGACAGAAACACCATATATTTT.

V gene TRBV24-1 combines with J gene TRBJ1-1, with 9 bases matching TRBD1. Trimming removed 5 bases from V and 1 base from J; junction bases left unmatched: 4. This CDR3 region has 15 residues. Germline assignment: CDR1 KGHDR and CDR2 SFDVKD. CDR3 amino acids: CATSAPGQGNTEAFF. The CDR3 DNA is TGTGCCACCAGTGCCCCGGGACAGGGGAACACTGAAGCTTTCTTT.

The chain links TRBV2 to TRBJ1-6; D ambiguous. Trimming took 5 bases from V and 7 from J, leaving 6 bases between them. Per germline, CDR1 SNHLY and CDR2 FYNNEI. CDR3 length equals 12 residues. The CDR3 here is CASSKENSPLHF. The CDR3 bases are TGTGCCAGCAGTAAGGAGAATTCACCCCTCCACTTT.

The genes are TRBV25-1 and TRBJ2-4; a weak D match, TRBD2 (5 bases). The CDR3 covers 15 residues. The germline V and J ends were trimmed by 9 bases and 1 base, with 16 bases remaining between them. Germline-derived CDR1 and CDR2 are MGHDK and SYGVNS. The CDR3 DNA reads as TGTGCCAGTGAGGGCTTCTCGGGGGCCAAAAACATTCAGTACTTC. This sequence encodes CASEGFSGAKNIQYF.

The rearrangement links TRBV7-9 to TRBJ2-3; 8 bases map to TRBD1. Looked up from germline, CDR1 is SEHNR and CDR2 is FQNEAQ (reference sequence). This CDR3 has 17 residues. With 5 bases clipped from V and 5 bases from J, the junction kept 15 bases outside the gene matches. DNA of the CDR3: TGTGCCAGCAGCCATGGCGGACAGGGTAAATTGAGAGATACGCAGTATTTT. Translating it yields CASSHGGQGKLRDTQYF.

V gene TRBV10-1 combines with J gene TRBJ2-2; D is possibly TRBD1 (5 bases). V was shortened by 0 bases and J by 2 bases, with 10 bases between the two germline ends. In germline, CDR1 is WNHNN, CDR2 SYGVQD (reference sequence). The length of the CDR3 is 16 residues. CDR3 nucleotides: TGCGCCAGCAGTGAGTCGACAGATCTAAACACCGGGGAGCTGTTTTTT. Translating it yields CASSESTDLNTGELFF.

The chain uses TRBV13 and TRBJ1-1; D may be TRBD1 (6 bases). The V gene lost 4 bases and the J gene lost 1 base, with 13 bases spanning the gap. The CDR3 sequence is 15 residues long. Germline CDR1 reads PRHDT; CDR2 reads FYEKMQ (reference sequence). The CDR3 spells CASSSPGQQNTEAFF. The DNA of the CDR3 is TGTGCCAGCAGCTCACCCGGACAGCAGAACACTGAAGCTTTCTTT.

The genes are TRBV11-2 and TRBJ1-2; TRBD1 is a possible D gene (6 bases). This CDR3 has 15 residues. The ends were cut back, 5 bases at V and 6 bases at J, with 19 bases in the middle. Germline V gene lookup returns CDR1 SGHAT and CDR2 FQNNGV. CDR3 region: CASSPNPGQADGYTF. In DNA, the CDR3 is TGTGCCAGCAGCCCCAACCCGGGACAAGCTGATGGCTACACCTTC.

The chain is built from TRBV6-2 or TRBV6-3 and TRBJ2-4; 7 nucleotides match TRBD1. The trim removed 2 bases at V and 3 bases at J, leaving 4 bases unmatched. Germline CDR1 reads MNHEY; CDR2 reads SVGEGT. The CDR3 spans 15 residues. CDR3 bases: TGTGCCAGCAGTTACCCGGCAGGGGGCAAAAACATTCAGTACTTC. It yields the protein CASSYPAGGKNIQYF.

The genes are TRBV10-3 and TRBJ2-5, with 7 bases fitting TRBD2. V shed 5 bases and J 7 bases; nucleotides not matched to a gene: 10. The CDR3 covers 14 residues. The germline CDR1 and CDR2 sequences are ENHRY and SYGVKD. CDR3 region: CAISTQAGVGTQYF. The CDR3 DNA reads as TGTGCCATCAGTACACAGGCGGGAGTGGGGACCCAGTACTTC.

The chain links TRBV15 to TRBJ2-1, with D perhaps TRBD2 (6 bases). This CDR3 contains 14 residues. Deletions cut 5 bases from V and 7 bases from J, with 15 bases between. Germline CDR1 and CDR2: LNHNV and YYDKDF (reference sequence). In DNA, the CDR3 is TGTGCCACCAGCCGGGGCGGGGCCGGAAATGAGCAGTTCTTC. As protein: CATSRGGAGNEQFF.